This TCR beta chain was observed in a study of blood T cell repertoires in COVID-19 (dated by TCRdb to the early 2020s). The study in broad terms: Samples covering the acute and convalescent phases of COVID-19 were provided by collaborators in the United States, Italy and Spain. The repertoires were released in a freely available public database intended as a resource for research on the immune response to SARS-CoV-2. Deeply sampled blood TCRbeta repertoires from subjects exposed to, actively infected with, or recovered from COVID-19 were included in the dataset. HLA class I and class II types, where available, came from metadata supplied by the sample provider rather than from assay-based typing. The prospective study material was composed of cDNA or gDNA derived from T cells, B-cell-depleted T cells, or PBMCs. Sample metadata almost always included a de-identified subject ID, COVID-19 status, age in years and sex. The samples were drawn from the first 160 participants of the ongoing ImmuneRACE study and from over 950 subjects provided by 6 global collaborators. The research as a whole found: The amount of clinical and demographic metadata varied by source and participant and was provided uncurated.

This clone was counted only a few times. Its antigen is unknown. There are no base qualities to consult, and no much larger clone falls within one base. Participants in the prospective study were aged roughly 18 to 100 years, lived in 20 to 30 United States geographic areas, and enrolled through a virtual design. In the prospective study, participants were assigned to cohorts based on the clinical history participants reported in a screening survey and a study questionnaire. Mobile phlebotomists in the prospective study collected whole blood, serum and a nasopharyngeal or oropharyngeal swab from every participant. Over a 2-month period, participants in the prospective study had the option of providing additional blood draws and questionnaires. Blood samples from the prospective study were shipped frozen or at room temperature prior to DNA extraction. TCRbeta CDR3 regions were amplified from genomic DNA using the immunoSEQ Assay, a bias-controlled multiplex PCR. Concerning the study's data processing: The number of nucleated cells in each sample was estimated by amplification of reference gene primers within the assay. To quantify the absolute abundance of each unique TCRbeta CDR3 rearrangement, sequence reads were collapsed and filtered. Productive Simpson clonality was computed per sample as the square root of Simpson's diversity index over productive rearrangements. TCRdb carries this immuneACCESS record with in-frame sequences only. Its versions omit some clonotypes, under half of them owing to an unresolved V gene in the studies checked, with the rest unexplained. V, J and clone size were drawn from that table, and D and trimming were deduced from the DNA. Recorded for this sample are 300,000 to 350,000 clones; 65% to 90% of them occurred a single time. About 4.2% of the sample belongs to the ten largest clones.

The V end loses 1 base and the J end loses 6 bases, and a stretch of 17 bases separates them. Its CDR3 holds 16 amino acids, cysteine through phenylalanine. Here the CDR3 DNA is all that survives: 48 bases in frame from base 1. The germline V gene encodes CDR1 SGDLS and CDR2 YYNGEE. The chain is made from TRBV9 and TRBJ2-1; TRBD2 is perhaps the D gene, given 5 matching bases. Sequenced input: PBMCs or T cells enriched from blood (not recorded which). The clonotype originates from a woman aged 40 to 50 with acute COVID-19. CDR3 sequence: CASSVSGNIRGNEQFF. The bases read TGTGCCAGCAGCGTATCGGGGAACATAAGAGGCAATGAGCAGTTCTTC.